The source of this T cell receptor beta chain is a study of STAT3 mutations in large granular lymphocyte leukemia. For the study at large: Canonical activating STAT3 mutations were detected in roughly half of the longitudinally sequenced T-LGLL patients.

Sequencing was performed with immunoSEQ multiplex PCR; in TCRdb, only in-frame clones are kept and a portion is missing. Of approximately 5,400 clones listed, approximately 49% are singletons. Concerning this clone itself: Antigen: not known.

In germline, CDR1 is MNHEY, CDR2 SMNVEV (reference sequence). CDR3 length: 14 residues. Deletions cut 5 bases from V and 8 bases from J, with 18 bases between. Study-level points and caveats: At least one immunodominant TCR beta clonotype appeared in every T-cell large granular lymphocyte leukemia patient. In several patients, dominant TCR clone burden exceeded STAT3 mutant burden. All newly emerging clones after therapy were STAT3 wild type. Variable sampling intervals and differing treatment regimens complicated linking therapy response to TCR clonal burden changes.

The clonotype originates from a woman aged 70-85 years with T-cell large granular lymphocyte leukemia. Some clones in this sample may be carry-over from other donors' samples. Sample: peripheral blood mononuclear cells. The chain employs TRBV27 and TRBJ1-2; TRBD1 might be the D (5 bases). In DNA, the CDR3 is TGTGCCAGCAGTCCGCACACAGGTCCGCAAGGCTACACCTTC. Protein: CASSPHTGPQGYTF.